The clone carrying this TCR beta chain turned up a few times. Its antigen is not identified. CDR3 size: 12 residues. Germline V lookup: CDR1 MNHNY, CDR2 SVGAGI (reference sequence). Between the trimmed V and J ends, which lost 8 bases and 4 bases, there was a span of 11 bases. Generated by immunoSEQ multiplex PCR, the TCRdb table keeps only in-frame clones and is missing some. The sample shows over 10,000 clones, roughly 80% of them seen only once. The data are from a study of somatic mutations in cytotoxic T cells in rheumatoid arthritis. Study details: Some V beta antibody-stained T-cell populations were flow-sorted at nearly 100% purity, including V beta1+ cells sequenced for TCRB.

The healthy controls consisted of blood donors aged about 61 years at the median (range about 20-75), around three fifths of whom were female. Study findings and constraints: No multiple-comparison adjustment was applied to the slight TRBV07 underrepresentation in rheumatoid arthritis patients.

The sequencing sample was made of CD8+ T cells sorted from blood. This receptor was obtained from a woman in her forties in good health. V gene TRBV6-6 combines with J gene TRBJ1-1, with D possibly matching TRBD1 (6 bases). The CDR3 coding sequence is TGTGCCAGCGGTGGAGGGGGCACTGAAGCTTTCTTT. Amino acid sequence: CASGGGGTEAFF.